The source of this T cell receptor beta chain is a study of blood T cell repertoires in COVID-19 (dated by TCRdb to 2018 to 2020). Some background on the complete study: The collaborator samples originated in the United States, Italy and Spain and spanned the acute and convalescent phases of COVID-19. Where HLA class I and class II types were available, the types were taken from metadata supplied by the sample provider, not from assay-based typing. A freely available public database, intended as a resource for researchers studying the immune response to SARS-CoV-2, is where the repertoires were released. A de-identified subject ID, COVID-19 status, age in years and sex were almost always included in the sample metadata. The samples were drawn from two sources: the first 160 participants of the ongoing ImmuneRACE study, and over 950 subjects contributed by 6 global collaborators. Deeply sampled blood TCRbeta repertoires from subjects exposed to, actively infected with, or recovered from COVID-19 were included in the dataset. The material from the prospective study consisted of cDNA or gDNA derived from T cells, B-cell-depleted T cells, or PBMCs.

This clone was counted only a few times. The clone's antigen remains unknown. There are no base qualities to consult, and no much larger clone falls within one base. Based on the germline V gene (reference sequence), the CDR1 and CDR2 sequences are MNHNY and SVGAGI. V is pruned by 6 bases and J by 5 bases, leaving 7 bases of the junction without a gene match. Its CDR3 holds 15 amino acids, cysteine through phenylalanine. Just CDR3 DNA is preserved here, 45 bases in frame from base 1. One collaborating source in Seattle enrolled patients during active infection and followed them longitudinally through the course of disease. Whole blood was collected in K2EDTA tubes by collaborating institutions according to the institutions' own protocols. For TCRbeta analysis, collaborator samples were shipped as frozen whole blood, as isolated PBMCs, or as DNA extracted from either sample type. Results and caveats for the whole study, not just this receptor: How much clinical and demographic metadata was included differed by source and by participant, and the metadata was provided uncurated.

TCRbeta CDR3 regions were amplified from genomic DNA by means of the immunoSEQ Assay, a bias-controlled multiplex PCR. Per the source publication's procedure: Nucleated cell counts per sample were estimated from amplification of reference gene primers within the assay. To quantify the absolute abundance of each unique TCRbeta CDR3 rearrangement, sequence reads were collapsed and filtered. For each sample, productive Simpson clonality was calculated as the square root of Simpson's diversity index across productive rearrangements. TCRdb stores this immuneACCESS table with in-frame sequences only. Part of the clones is absent; in the studies checked, under half of the shortfall reflects unresolved V genes, and no reason is known for the rest. That table gives V, J and clone size, and the DNA gave D and trimming. The sample table contains 200,000 to 250,000 clones; only one count was recorded for 65% to 90% of them. In total, the top ten clones hold about 2.4% of the sample.

The chain was built from TRBV6-6 and TRBJ1-5; TRBD1 lines up with 10 middle nucleotides. Sequenced: peripheral blood. This TCR was recovered from an older woman with COVID-19, enrolled during active disease. The CDR3 sequence is CASRPPGQGYQPQHF. The sequenced DNA is TGTGCCAGCAGACCCCCGGGACAGGGGTATCAGCCCCAGCATTTT.